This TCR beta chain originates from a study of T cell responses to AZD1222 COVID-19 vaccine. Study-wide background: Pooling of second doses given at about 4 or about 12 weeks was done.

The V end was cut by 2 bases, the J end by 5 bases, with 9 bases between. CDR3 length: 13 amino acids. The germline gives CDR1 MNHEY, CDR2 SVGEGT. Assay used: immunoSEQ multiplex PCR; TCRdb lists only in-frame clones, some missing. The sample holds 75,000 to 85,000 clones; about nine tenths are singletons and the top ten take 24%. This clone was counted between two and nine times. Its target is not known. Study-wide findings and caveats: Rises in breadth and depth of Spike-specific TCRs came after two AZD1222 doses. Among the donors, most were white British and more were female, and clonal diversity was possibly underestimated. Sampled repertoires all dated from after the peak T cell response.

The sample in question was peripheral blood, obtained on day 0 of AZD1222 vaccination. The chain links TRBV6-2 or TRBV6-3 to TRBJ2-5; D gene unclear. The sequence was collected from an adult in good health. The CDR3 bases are TGTGCCAGCAGTTACGGGAACGTTGAGACCCAGTACTTC. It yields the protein CASSYGNVETQYF.